The 30 T cell receptor beta chains below all came from one sample that was sequenced in a study of T cell changes during pregnancy in multiple sclerosis. Sequencing used immunoSEQ multiplex PCR; TCRdb keeps in-frame clones, though not all of them. The repertoire holds 60,000 or so clones, with about 90% as singletons. The starting material was peripheral blood, obtained in the second trimester of pregnancy. The receptors were gathered from a female donor in good health, enrolled as a control in a pregnancy study.

The chain joins TRBV4-1 to TRBJ1-5; no clear D gene. Trimming cost V 0 bases and J 2 bases, with 11 bases left between them. Germline CDR1 MGHRA, CDR2 YSYEKL. The CDR3 is 16 residues long. As DNA, the CDR3 is TGCGCCAGCAGCCAAGATGGAGGGATAGGCAATCAGCCCCAGCATTTT. Translating it yields CASSQDGGIGNQPQHF.

This chain connects TRBV6-5 to TRBJ2-7; D is perhaps TRBD1 (6 bases). V lost 4 bases and J lost 0, with 16 bases in between. Germline V gene data show CDR1 as MNHEY and CDR2 as SVGAGI. CDR3 length: 16 residues. CDR3 nucleotides: TGTGCCAGCAGTTCGCTAAGACAGGTCTCCTCCTACGAGCAGTACTTC. It codes for CASSSLRQVSSYEQYF.

This clone was observed a handful of times. The V gene is TRBV5-6, the J gene TRBJ1-1; tentatively, D is TRBD1 (6 bases). The CDR3 loop spans 12 amino acids. Germline V lookup: CDR1 SGHDT, CDR2 YYEEEE. With 4 bases removed from V and 9 bases from J, the gap between germline ends came to 13 bases. CDR3 region: CASSQGTPKAFF. For the CDR3, the DNA is TGTGCCAGCAGCCAGGGGACCCCCAAAGCTTTCTTT.

The chain recombines TRBV10-1 with TRBJ2-1; D perhaps matches TRBD2 (6 bases). The CDR3 has 13 residues. The V gene lost 3 bases and the J gene lost 7 bases, with 10 bases spanning the gap. CDR1 and CDR2 from the germline V gene are WNHNN and SYGVQD (reference sequence). The CDR3 region has the DNA TGCGCCAGCAGTGATGCCCTAGCGAATGAGCAGTTCTTC. Residues: CASSDALANEQFF.

This clone was picked up one time. V is TRBV28 and J is TRBJ2-7; tentatively, D is TRBD2 (5 bases). The CDR3 contains 13 residues. The germline gives CDR1 MDHEN, CDR2 SYDVKM. With 3 bases removed from V and 6 bases from J, the gap between germline ends came to 12 bases. The DNA of the CDR3 is TGTGCCAGCAGTTTCGGCGGGTCACGCGAGCAGTACTTC. It encodes CASSFGGSREQYF.

The rearrangement links TRBV7-8 to TRBJ1-1; 8 positions agree with TRBD1. Germline CDR1 and CDR2: SGHVS and FQNEAQ. The V segment lost 5 bases and the J segment 4 bases; nucleotides outside the gene matches: 6. The CDR3 is made up of 14 amino acids. The CDR3 region has the DNA TGTGCCAGCAGCCCGAGGACAGGGAGCACTGAAGCTTTCTTT. Amino acids: CASSPRTGSTEAFF. The complete variable domain, with remaining parts taken from reference TRBV7-8 and TRBJ1-1, reads GAGVSQSPRYKVAKRGQDVALRCDPISGHVSLFWYQQALGQGPEFLTYFQNEAQLDKSGLPSDRFFAERPEGSVSTLKIQRTQQEDSAVYLCASSPRTGSTEAFFGQGTRLTVV.

This clone was observed once. V is TRBV5-6 and J is TRBJ1-3; 7 bases agree with TRBD1. Germline lookup yields CDR1 SGHDT and CDR2 YYEEEE. V gave up 4 bases and J gave up 0 bases; unmatched junction bases: 7. CDR3 size: 16 residues. CDR3 protein: CASSMLTGSSGNTIYF. CDR3 DNA: TGTGCCAGCAGCATGTTGACAGGGAGCTCTGGAAACACCATATATTTT.

This sequence joins TRBV19 and TRBJ2-2; D is possibly TRBD1 (5 bases). There are 14 residues in the CDR3. CDR1 and CDR2 from the germline V gene are LNHDA and SQIVND (reference sequence). V was cut by 2 bases and J by 7 bases, with 11 bases left in between. In DNA form, the CDR3 reads TGTGCCAGTAGTATAACAGGTTTGAGCGGGGAGCTGTTTTTT. This sequence encodes CASSITGLSGELFF.

The rearrangement joins TRBV19 to TRBJ1-2; 8 nucleotides agree with TRBD1. Germline CDR1 reads LNHDA; CDR2 reads SQIVND (reference sequence). The junction had 9 bases not matched to a gene; V was cut back by 5 bases and J by 4 bases. The CDR3 is made up of 15 amino acids. CDR3 residues: CASSVNRGRGYGYTF. In DNA form, the CDR3 reads TGTGCCAGTAGTGTCAACAGGGGGAGGGGCTATGGCTACACCTTC.

Note on this clone: The identical CDR3 is also encoded by other nucleotide sequences in the sample. This rearrangement joins TRBV7-9 to TRBJ2-7; 8 bases agree with TRBD2. J was trimmed by 3 bases and V by 3 bases; bases with no gene match: 1. This CDR3 contains 13 residues. Germline V lookup: CDR1 SEHNR, CDR2 FQNEAQ (reference sequence). This CDR3 reads CASSLGLVYEQYF. In DNA form, the CDR3 reads TGTGCCAGCAGCTTGGGACTAGTCTACGAGCAGTACTTC.

In this sample, this clone turned up once. This sequence joins TRBV6-5 and TRBJ2-7; TRBD2 matches at 12 bases. Germline lookup yields CDR1 MNHEY and CDR2 SVGAGI. This CDR3 comprises 16 residues. The ends lost 0 bases at V and 4 bases at J; junction bases unmatched: 4. CDR3 loop: CASSYSRGTSGYEQYF. The CDR3, as DNA: TGTGCCAGCAGTTACTCCCGGGGGACTAGCGGGTACGAGCAGTACTTC.

The J gene is TRBJ2-7, the V gene TRBV7-9; D is possibly TRBD2 (6 bases). The length of the CDR3 is 13 residues. V lost 4 bases and J lost 3, with 10 bases in between. CDR1 and CDR2 from the germline V gene are SEHNR and FQNEAQ (reference sequence). CDR3 sequence: CASSSGGDYEQYF. CDR3 nucleotides: TGTGCCAGCAGCTCCGGAGGGGACTACGAGCAGTACTTC.

The chain has TRBV10-3 and TRBJ2-5, with D maybe TRBD2 (6 bases). V dropped 6 bases and J dropped 4 bases, with 9 bases sitting between them. The CDR3 totals 12 residues. The germline gives CDR1 ENHRY, CDR2 SYGVKD. The CDR3 region is CAISGRGETQYF. In nucleotides, the CDR3 is TGTGCCATCAGCGGGAGAGGAGAGACCCAGTACTTC.

A word on this clone: Distinct nucleotide sequences in the sample also encode this CDR3. The chain uses TRBV6-1 and TRBJ2-3, with TRBD2 identical over 12 bases. V lost 2 bases to trimming and J lost 7 bases; unmatched junction nucleotides: 4. The CDR3 loop spans 15 amino acids. Germline CDR1 is MNHNS and CDR2 is SASEGT. The CDR3 nucleotides are TGTGCCAGCAGTGAATCGACTAGCGGGAGTAATACGCAGTATTTT. Its protein is CASSESTSGSNTQYF.

This chain joins TRBV28 and TRBJ2-3; a possible D gene is TRBD2 (6 bases). Germline V gene data show CDR1 as MDHEN and CDR2 as SYDVKM. Trimming left V 5 bases short and J 2 bases short, with 14 bases between. The length of the CDR3 is 15 residues. The CDR3 here is CASSESGLNTDTQYF. The CDR3 DNA follows: TGTGCCAGCAGTGAATCGGGACTCAACACAGATACGCAGTATTTT.

V is TRBV6-5 and J is TRBJ1-5; the D gene is possibly TRBD1 (5 bases). Germline V lookup: CDR1 MNHEY, CDR2 SVGAGI. Between the trimmed V and J ends, which lost 7 bases and 1 base, there was a span of 11 bases. The CDR3 loop spans 14 amino acids. CDR3 protein: CASKRPGSNQPQHF. In DNA form, the CDR3 reads TGTGCCAGCAAGAGGCCAGGGAGCAATCAGCCCCAGCATTTT.

The gene calls are TRBV7-3 and TRBJ1-1; D might be TRBD1 (6 bases). The germline V and J ends were trimmed by 5 bases and 3 bases, with 13 bases remaining between them. This CDR3 spans 14 amino acids. Germline lookup yields CDR1 SGHTA and CDR2 FQGTGA. The CDR3 protein is CASSASGADTEAFF. The CDR3 DNA reads TGTGCCAGCAGCGCGTCAGGGGCGGACACTGAAGCTTTCTTT. Filled out from reference TRBV7-3 and TRBJ1-1, the complete variable domain reads GAGVSQTPSNKVTEKGKYVELRCDPISGHTALYWYRQSLGQGPEFLIYFQGTGAADDSGLPNDRFFAVRPEGSVSTLKIQRTERGDSAVYLCASSASGADTEAFFGQGTRLTVV.

This sequence joins TRBV28 and TRBJ1-1; 7 bases map to TRBD1. The trim removed 4 bases at V and 1 base at J, leaving 6 bases unmatched. The CDR3 has 15 residues. Germline-derived CDR1 and CDR2 are MDHEN and SYDVKM. CDR3 residues: CASSWGRQGNTEAFF. The CDR3 DNA sequence: TGTGCCAGCAGTTGGGGGAGACAGGGGAACACTGAAGCTTTCTTT.

The chain has TRBV6-1 and TRBJ1-5; possibly TRBD1 for D (5 bases). Germline CDR1 MNHNS, CDR2 SASEGT. The CDR3 contains 14 residues. V was trimmed by 6 bases and J by 3 bases, leaving 12 bases between them. CDR3 coding DNA: TGTGCCAGCAGCCAGGGAAAGCACAATCAGCCCCAGCATTTT. It is translated as CASSQGKHNQPQHF.

V and J are TRBV4-1 and TRBJ1-1; D gene uncertain. The germline V gene has CDR1 MGHRA and CDR2 YSYEKL. Trimming stripped 1 base from V and 4 bases from J, with 13 bases between. The CDR3 is made up of 15 amino acids. DNA for the CDR3: TGCGCCAGCAGCCAAGCTGGAGGGTTGGGCACTGAAGCTTTCTTT. Protein: CASSQAGGLGTEAFF.

V is TRBV19 and J is TRBJ2-3, with D perhaps TRBD2 (6 bases). Per the germline V gene, CDR1 is LNHDA and CDR2 is SQIVND (reference sequence). The CDR3 runs to 14 residues. Trimming shortened V by 5 bases and J by 0 bases, and 9 bases separated the two germline ends. CDR3: CASSLAGSTDTQYF. CDR3 DNA sequence: TGTGCCAGTAGTCTGGCGGGGAGCACAGATACGCAGTATTTT.

The rearrangement links TRBV5-1 to TRBJ2-3, with 7 bases identical to TRBD2. With V trimmed by 0 bases and J by 2 bases, 9 bases remained unmatched. This CDR3 has 17 residues. Germline V gene sequence: CDR1 SGHRS, CDR2 YFSETQ. The CDR3 loop reads CASSLGASGPNTDTQYF. For the CDR3, the DNA is TGCGCCAGCAGCTTGGGGGCTAGCGGACCAAACACAGATACGCAGTATTTT.

The V gene is TRBV6-6, the J gene TRBJ2-7; possible D gene TRBD1, 5 bases. This CDR3 comprises 11 residues. V gave up 6 bases and J gave up 3 bases, with 6 bases separating them. Looked up from germline, CDR1 is MNHNY and CDR2 is SVGAGI (reference sequence). CDR3 coding DNA: TGTGCCAGCAGGGACAACTACGAGCAGTACTTC. This translates into CASRDNYEQYF.

The chain is built from TRBV7-9 and TRBJ2-3, with a weak D call TRBD1 (6 bases). The CDR3 has 16 residues. V gave up 1 base and J gave up 2 bases, with 13 bases separating them. Germline loops: CDR1 SEHNR, CDR2 FQNEAQ (reference sequence). In nucleotides, the CDR3 is TGTGCCAGCAGCTTAGGCCAGGGGCCTTACACAGATACGCAGTATTTT. Its translation: CASSLGQGPYTDTQYF.

Only one count was recorded for this clone. This sequence joins TRBV5-6 and TRBJ2-7, with 7 bases identical to TRBD2. The CDR3 is 14 amino acids. CDR1 and CDR2 from the germline V gene are SGHDT and YYEEEE. J was trimmed by 3 bases and V by 4 bases; bases with no gene match: 7. Here the CDR3 DNA reads TGTGCCAGCAGCCCACCCGGGAGGATCTACGAGCAGTACTTC. Translation: CASSPPGRIYEQYF.

The chain employs TRBV19 and TRBJ1-1; D remains unclear. The CDR3 is made up of 13 amino acids. Germline CDR1 LNHDA, CDR2 SQIVND (reference sequence). V lost 1 base and J lost 6, with 9 bases in between. The CDR3 spells CASSIGPGAEAFF. CDR3 nucleotide sequence: TGTGCCAGTAGTATAGGTCCGGGAGCTGAAGCTTTCTTT.

The chain carries TRBV5-1 and TRBJ2-7; a possible D gene is TRBD1 (6 bases). V dropped 5 bases and J dropped 2 bases, with 11 bases sitting between them. The CDR3 runs 13 residues. CDR1 and CDR2 from the germline V gene are SGHRS and YFSETQ. CDR3 coding DNA: TGCGCCAGCAGTAGGCAGGGGACCTACGAGCAGTACTTC. Amino acid sequence: CASSRQGTYEQYF.

The chain carries TRBV27 and TRBJ1-2; D is ambiguous. V lost 5 bases to trimming and J lost 8 bases, with 15 bases between them. Germline assignment: CDR1 MNHEY and CDR2 SMNVEV (reference sequence). CDR3 length: 13 amino acids. CDR3 bases: TGTGCCAGCAGTCCCCACCACCAACAAGGCTACACCTTC. This sequence encodes CASSPHHQQGYTF.

The genes are TRBV5-8 and TRBJ1-6; TRBD1 might be the D (5 bases). CDR1 is SGHTS and CDR2 is YDEGEE in the germline V gene. The CDR3 runs to 14 residues. Deletions cut 4 bases from V and 6 bases from J, with 11 bases between. CDR3 bases: TGTGCCAGCAGCGCTCGGACAAGTAATTCACCCCTCCACTTT. Amino acid sequence: CASSARTSNSPLHF.

The chain is built from TRBV7-9 and TRBJ2-3; D perhaps matches TRBD2 (5 bases). The germline CDR1 and CDR2 sequences are SEHNR and FQNEAQ (reference sequence). The ends were cut back, 3 bases at V and 2 bases at J, with 12 bases in the middle. The CDR3 runs to 15 residues. Here the CDR3 DNA reads TGTGCCAGCAGCTTGACTGACTATCCCACAGATACGCAGTATTTT. Translation gives CASSLTDYPTDTQYF.